This T cell receptor (beta chain) was captured in a study of T cell responses to AZD1222 COVID-19 vaccine. Study conclusions and caveats: Elevations in Spike-specific TCR breadth and depth followed administration of two AZD1222 doses. White British ancestry dominated among donors, who included more females, and clonal diversity was possibly underestimated. Spike-wide coverage was observed for vaccine-associated CD4 TCRs, with dominant responses at 160-218 and 743-854. At baseline, just a handful of AZD1222 recipients tested seropositive.

As concerns this clone: The antigen is not known. An end of the junction differs from the germline gene, which may be a read error. The sample carries other DNA sequences with the same CDR3.

Assay used: immunoSEQ multiplex PCR; TCRdb lists only in-frame clones, some missing. The sample comprises about 200,000 clones, approximately 94% of which are singletons, and approximately 1.7% rests with the top ten. Germline CDR1 is SEHNR and CDR2 is FQNEAQ (reference sequence). The CDR3 loop spans 16 amino acids. Here the sequenced sample was peripheral blood, taken 28 days after the second dose of the MenACWY control vaccine. The gene calls are TRBV7-9 and TRBJ2-2, with 8 bases identical to TRBD1. The sequence was obtained from an adult who received the MenACWY meningococcal vaccine as a control. This chain's CDR3 is CASIPGQGLNTGELFF. The CDR3 DNA reads TGTGCCAGCATCCCCGGACAGGGCCTAAACACCGGAGAGCTGTTTTTT.